Following are 15 T cell receptor beta chains from one sample sequenced in a study of cytotoxic CD8 clonotypes in ibrutinib-treated CLL. Sequencing used immunoSEQ multiplex PCR; TCRdb keeps in-frame clones, though not all of them. The repertoire holds fewer than 400,000 clones, with roughly 70% as singletons. The sequenced sample was PBMCs, obtained after 36 months of ibrutinib treatment. Source of these receptors: a human donor with chronic lymphocytic leukemia.

The J gene is TRBJ2-1, the V gene TRBV5-1; D might be TRBD1 (6 bases). This CDR3 contains 15 residues. Germline V gives CDR1 SGHRS, CDR2 YFSETQ. The germline V and J ends were trimmed by 3 bases and 3 bases, with 13 bases remaining between them. CDR3 loop: CASSSDRRLYNEQFF. In DNA form, the CDR3 reads TGCGCCAGCAGCTCCGACAGGCGCCTCTACAATGAGCAGTTCTTC.

V usage is TRBV20-1 and J usage is TRBJ1-2; D not certain. This CDR3 spans 10 amino acids. The V end was cut by 3 bases, the J end by 13 bases, with 12 bases between. The germline V gene has CDR1 DFQATT and CDR2 SNEGSKA (reference sequence). In nucleotides, the CDR3 is TGCAGTGCTAGTTTGATAGGCATCACCTTC. This encodes CSASLIGITF.

This rearrangement joins TRBV27 to TRBJ2-3; D is possibly TRBD2 (6 bases). Germline lookup yields CDR1 MNHEY and CDR2 SMNVEV (reference sequence). V lost 4 bases and J 6 bases, leaving 11 bases between the germline ends. The CDR3 is 13 residues long. In DNA, the CDR3 is TGTGCCAGCAGTTGGGGCCTAGCGGATACGCAGTATTTT. Translation gives CASSWGLADTQYF.

The chain couples TRBV5-6 to TRBJ2-3, with TRBD1 identical over 9 bases. After removal of 4 bases from V and 1 base from J, the junction contained 4 bases not matched to a gene. CDR1 and CDR2 (germline): SGHDT, YYEEEE. The CDR3 spans 15 residues. Here the CDR3 DNA reads TGTGCCAGCAGCGCGGGACAGGGAGGCACAGATACGCAGTATTTT. Its translation is CASSAGQGGTDTQYF.

This rearrangement joins TRBV28 to TRBJ2-7, with unresolved D. Per the germline V gene, CDR1 is MDHEN and CDR2 is SYDVKM. V lost 5 bases, J lost 6 bases, and 8 bases lay in between. The CDR3 extends over 11 amino acids. The CDR3 here is CASSPMGEQYF. For the CDR3, the DNA is TGTGCCAGCAGTCCCATGGGCGAGCAGTACTTC.

The chain links TRBV6-1 to TRBJ1-1; 9 bases are shared with TRBD1. The CDR3 is 14 amino acids. Losses at the gene ends were 6 bases for V and 1 base for J; bases not matched to a gene: 3. CDR1 and CDR2 from the germline V gene are MNHNS and SASEGT. CDR3 DNA sequence: TGTGCCAGCAGCCGGGACAGGGCGAACACTGAAGCTTTCTTT. As protein: CASSRDRANTEAFF.

The chain uses TRBV23-1 and TRBJ1-2; 9 nucleotides align to TRBD1. TRBV23-1 belongs to the ORF category, with a function that is uncertain. The junction had 15 bases not matched to a gene; V was cut back by 4 bases and J by 0 bases. This CDR3 spans 19 amino acids. The CDR3 reads CASSPPRDRVLGANYGYTF. In DNA, the CDR3 is TGCGCCAGCAGTCCCCCTCGGGACAGGGTTTTAGGTGCTAACTATGGCTACACCTTC.

This clone was counted only a few times. CDR3 DNA sequence: TGCAGTGCTCAGACCCCAGGGATAGCTTTCTTT. Translated, it gives CSAQTPGIAFF. J is TRBJ1-1 and V is TRBV20-1; TRBD1 might be the D (5 bases). Trimming cost V 5 bases and J 10 bases, with 14 bases left between them. The CDR3 covers 11 residues. Per germline, CDR1 DFQATT and CDR2 SNEGSKA (reference sequence).

This sequence joins TRBV28 and TRBJ2-7; D may be TRBD1 or TRBD2 (5 bases each). This CDR3 region has 13 residues. Trimming cost V 8 bases and J 4 bases, with 15 bases left between them. Germline-derived CDR1 and CDR2 are MDHEN and SYDVKM. CDR3 in amino acids: CASREGRTYEQYF. CDR3 bases: TGTGCCAGCCGTGAGGGGCGGACATACGAGCAGTACTTC.

The chain is built from TRBV19 and TRBJ1-2, with D perhaps matching TRBD1 (5 bases). The CDR3 spans 15 residues. CDR1 LNHDA and CDR2 SQIVND come from the germline V gene (reference sequence). V gave up 7 bases and J gave up 8 bases, with 23 bases separating them. The CDR3 protein is CASNPTGRDTRGYTF. The CDR3 DNA reads as TGTGCCAGTAACCCGACCGGCAGGGATACTAGAGGCTACACCTTC.

The V and J genes are TRBV5-6 and TRBJ1-2; perhaps TRBD1 as D (5 bases). V gave up 1 base and J gave up 6 bases, with 13 bases separating them. Germline loops: CDR1 SGHDT, CDR2 YYEEEE. This CDR3 comprises 14 residues. DNA for the CDR3: TGTGCCAGCAGCTTGAGGGGTCGAGGCAATGGCTACACCTTC. Amino acid sequence: CASSLRGRGNGYTF.

This chain connects TRBV2 to TRBJ2-3; D possibly corresponds to TRBD2 (5 bases). Germline CDR1 SNHLY, CDR2 FYNNEI. The CDR3 sequence is 12 residues long. V was shortened by 6 bases and J by 2 bases, with 6 bases between the two germline ends. CDR3 DNA: TGTGCCAGCAGACGGGACACAGATACGCAGTATTTT. Protein: CASRRDTDTQYF.

This rearrangement joins TRBV7-2 to TRBJ2-1; 10 bases map to TRBD2. From germline, CDR1 is SGHTA and CDR2 FQGNSA. This CDR3 comprises 15 residues. J was trimmed by 4 bases and V by 5 bases; bases with no gene match: 5. The DNA of the CDR3 is TGTGCCAGCAGCCTGACTAGCGGGCTATACAATGAGCAGTTCTTC. This translates into CASSLTSGLYNEQFF.

This rearrangement joins TRBV28 to TRBJ2-3; perhaps TRBD1 as D (6 bases). CDR3 length equals 13 residues. Trimming took 6 bases from V and 5 from J, leaving 12 bases between them. Germline CDR1 MDHEN, CDR2 SYDVKM. This CDR3 reads CASRMAGEDTQYF. CDR3 bases: TGTGCCAGCAGGATGGCAGGGGAAGATACGCAGTATTTT. The full variable domain, its missing parts supplied by reference TRBV28 and TRBJ2-3, is DVKVTQSSRYLVKRTGEKVFLECVQDMDHENMFWYRQDPGLGLRLIYFSYDVKMKEKGDIPEGYSVSREKKERFSLILESASTNQTSMYLCASRMAGEDTQYFGPGTRLTVL.

The J gene is TRBJ2-7, the V gene TRBV11-2; 8 bases are a match to TRBD2. Germline V gene data show CDR1 as SGHAT and CDR2 as FQNNGV. V shed 1 base and J 2 bases; nucleotides not matched to a gene: 10. The CDR3 length is 17 residues. CDR3 amino acids: CASSLGGLAGKTYEQYF. The DNA for the CDR3 is TGTGCCAGCAGCTTAGGAGGGTTAGCGGGGAAGACCTACGAGCAGTACTTC.